This T cell receptor beta chain comes out of a study of blood T cell repertoires in COVID-19. About the research overall: Whether acute or convalescent, the COVID-19 samples came from the United States, Italy and Spain. T cells, B-cell-depleted T cells, or PBMCs supplied cDNA or gDNA.

The CDR3 loop spans 14 amino acids. V was clipped by 5 bases and J by 3 bases; unmatched bases: 2. CDR1 is SGHDT, CDR2 YYEEEE, per germline. Methods used by the authors: Reference gene primers were amplified, and this amplification served to estimate nucleated cell counts. This table comes from immunoSEQ multiplex PCR, and its TCRdb copy is limited to in-frame clones, with some not included. The DNA gave D and trimming, while V, J and clone size come from that table. The table lists 100,000 to 150,000 clones, around two thirds of them singletons. The material sequenced was peripheral blood. This receptor was obtained from an older woman with acute or convalescent COVID-19. The chain has TRBV5-6 and TRBJ1-3, with 10 bases aligning to TRBD1. The CDR3 spells CASRTGGGGNTIYF. In DNA form, the CDR3 reads TGTGCCAGCAGGACAGGGGGCGGTGGAAACACCATATATTTT.